Listed below are T cell receptor beta chains from one sample, sequenced in a study of blood T cell repertoires in COVID-19. Libraries were prepared by immunoSEQ multiplex PCR; TCRdb keeps only in-frame clonotypes and omits some of them. The sample gives about 240,000 clones, around 86% of which show up once; around 2% is in the top ten. The sequencing input was peripheral blood. The receptors here all came from a man younger than 45 who had recovered from COVID-19. The CDR3 runs from the conserved cysteine through the conserved F or W. Only part of the rows carry a size: once, few, many, or a class if the clone is expanded.

J: TRBJ2-7
length: 15
size: .
V: TRBV5-4
CDR3: CASSPSAGRTYEQYF

J: TRBJ1-1
length: 13
size: .
V: TRBV7-8
CDR3: CASSLTSDTEAFF

J: TRBJ1-5
length: 17
size: few
V: TRBV2
CDR3: CASSDIWTGESNQPQHF

J: TRBJ1-5
length: 12
size: .
V: TRBV12-3/TRBV12-4
CDR3: CASRERDQPQHF

J: TRBJ1-4
length: 17
size: .
V: TRBV27
CDR3: CASRPSRGRATNEKLFF

J: TRBJ1-2
length: 16
size: .
V: TRBV7-9
CDR3: CASSSGTGGVDYGYTF

J: TRBJ2-2
length: 14
size: .
V: TRBV11-1
CDR3: CASSVRGAGGELFF

J: TRBJ1-5
length: 14
size: few
V: TRBV2
CDR3: CASSAQLSNQPQHF

J: TRBJ1-6
length: 15
size: .
V: TRBV2
CDR3: CASNGRGPWNSPLHF

J: TRBJ1-2
length: 15
size: .
V: TRBV4-2
CDR3: CASSRGEVLNYGYTF

J: TRBJ2-5
length: 16
size: once
V: TRBV24-1
CDR3: CATSDPQGTGGETQYF

J: TRBJ1-4
length: 16
size: .
V: TRBV18
CDR3: CASTAQGGAGNEKLFF

J: TRBJ1-1
length: 14
size: .
V: TRBV7-9
CDR3: CASSLGLANTEAFF

J: TRBJ2-5
length: 13
size: .
V: TRBV7-9
CDR3: CASSLSQVETQYF

J: TRBJ2-3
length: 16
size: .
V: TRBV19
CDR3: CASSRMGGGAGDTQYF

J: TRBJ2-7
length: 13
size: once
V: TRBV5-1
CDR3: CASSFDQGYEQYF

J: TRBJ2-1
length: 14
size: .
V: TRBV21-1
CDR3: CASSIRDCQNEQFF

J: TRBJ2-1
length: 13
size: .
V: TRBV20-1
CDR3: CSASPQVYNEQFF

J: TRBJ1-1
length: 14
size: .
V: TRBV5-1
CDR3: CASSLGRVNTEAFF

J: TRBJ1-2
length: 16
size: .
V: TRBV2
CDR3: CASSELTLRGDYGYTF

J: TRBJ1-1
length: 15
size: medium-sized
V: TRBV28
CDR3: CASSPYVGQRAEAFF

J: TRBJ2-3
length: 14
size: .
V: TRBV6-5
CDR3: CASRTGFFTDTQYF

J: TRBJ1-3
length: 14
size: .
V: TRBV6-5
CDR3: CASSYGGSGNTIYF

J: TRBJ1-1
length: 14
size: few
V: TRBV7-9
CDR3: CASSLGAGNTEAFF

J: TRBJ2-1
length: 13
size: .
V: TRBV11-3
CDR3: CASSLDPNYEQFF

J: TRBJ1-3
length: 16
size: few
V: TRBV28
CDR3: CASSSGLSRAGNTIYF

J: TRBJ1-4
length: 19
size: .
V: TRBV7-8
CDR3: CASSLAPGPGRGTNEKLFF

J: TRBJ2-6
length: 16
size: .
V: TRBV28
CDR3: CASSPRRSSGANVLTF

J: TRBJ2-1
length: 13
size: .
V: TRBV2
CDR3: CASSQLAVNEQFF

J: TRBJ1-3
length: 15
size: .
V: TRBV2
CDR3: CASSEVARGANTIYF

J: TRBJ1-1
length: 16
size: once
V: TRBV5-8
CDR3: CASSTGRQGWNTEAFF

J: TRBJ2-5
length: 16
size: .
V: TRBV19
CDR3: CASSRTTGTGKETQYF

J: TRBJ1-1
length: 13
size: once
V: TRBV6-2/TRBV6-3
CDR3: CASSRDRGGEAFF

J: TRBJ1-6
length: 16
size: few
V: TRBV2
CDR3: CASRSSEGGESSPLHF

J: TRBJ2-3
length: 16
size: .
V: TRBV28
CDR3: CASSRTSGGSTDTQYF